The 32 T cell receptor beta chains given below trace back to one sample, sequenced in a study of blood T cell dynamics during melanoma immunotherapy. Stated time point: week 3, after first cycle of checkpoint inhibitor. Only in-frame clones appear in the TCRdb table, and some are missing; sequencing was by immunoSEQ multiplex PCR. This table holds around 10,000 clones, about 89% found once. Sequences were derived from blood, sampled from a patient treated with checkpoint blockade. These receptors originate from a human donor with melanoma.

This chain joins TRBV4-1 and TRBJ2-5, with D maybe TRBD2 (7 bases). V was shortened by 3 bases and J by 3 bases, with 17 bases between the two germline ends. The CDR3 totals 16 residues. Per germline, CDR1 MGHRA and CDR2 YSYEKL. The CDR3 bases are TGCGCCAGCAGCCACCATCGGGGGGAGGGGGAAGAGACCCAGTACTTC. Protein product: CASSHHRGEGEETQYF.

CDR3 in amino acids: CASSLAGQATYNEQFF. The CDR3, as DNA: TGCGCCAGCAGCTTGGCGGGACAGGCGACTTACAATGAGCAGTTCTTC. The chain couples TRBV5-1 to TRBJ2-1; TRBD1 matches 8 bases. Germline lookup yields CDR1 SGHRS and CDR2 YFSETQ. The CDR3 has 16 residues. V shed 0 bases and J 4 bases; nucleotides not matched to a gene: 6. The whole variable domain, remainder taken from reference TRBV5-1 and TRBJ2-1, is KAGVTQTPRYLIKTRGQQVTLSCSPISGHRSVSWYQQTPGQGLQFLFEYFSETQRNKGNFPGRFSGRQFSNSRSEMNVSTLELGDSALYLCASSLAGQATYNEQFFGPGTRLTVL.

V is TRBV6-5 and J is TRBJ2-3; a weak D match, TRBD2 (5 bases). The CDR3 totals 11 residues. Germline loops: CDR1 MNHEY, CDR2 SVGAGI. The ends were cut back, 8 bases at V and 9 bases at J, with 12 bases in the middle. CDR3 sequence (DNA): TGTGCCAGCTTCTCATCGGGGACGCAGTATTTT. It yields the protein CASFSSGTQYF.

This clone was picked up a small number of times. This chain links TRBV4-1 with TRBJ1-6, with TRBD1 identical over 10 bases. The trim removed 0 bases at V and 7 bases at J, leaving 6 bases unmatched. Germline lookup yields CDR1 MGHRA and CDR2 YSYEKL. The CDR3 sequence is 17 residues long. The CDR3 DNA is TGCGCCAGCAGCCAAGATTGGACAGGGGGATGGAATTCACCCCTCCACTTT. Translation gives CASSQDWTGGWNSPLHF.

CDR3 DNA: TGTGCCAGCAGCCCCGGGGCAGGGTCGCGAGGAAACACCATATATTTT. Translated: CASSPGAGSRGNTIYF. The chain is built from TRBV7-8 and TRBJ1-3; D possibly corresponds to TRBD1 (5 bases). V was shortened by 5 bases and J by 4 bases, with 18 bases between the two germline ends. Looked up from germline, CDR1 is SGHVS and CDR2 is FQNEAQ. The CDR3 has 16 residues.

The chain carries TRBV15 and TRBJ2-1, with D hard to call. This CDR3 has 13 residues. CDR1 and CDR2 (germline): LNHNV, YYDKDF (reference sequence). Deletions cut 5 bases from V and 6 bases from J, with 11 bases between. The CDR3 sequence is CATSGEASNEQFF. The CDR3 nucleotides are TGTGCCACCAGCGGTGAGGCAAGCAATGAGCAGTTCTTC.

The chain joins TRBV7-2 to TRBJ2-3, with 7 bases aligning to TRBD2. V was clipped by 2 bases and J by 4 bases; unmatched bases: 6. CDR3 length: 15 residues. Looked up from germline, CDR1 is SGHTA and CDR2 is FQGNSA. CDR3 sequence: CASSLKAGLADTQYF. The CDR3 nucleotides are TGTGCCAGCAGCTTAAAAGCGGGGTTAGCAGATACGCAGTATTTT. Variable domain in full (rest from reference TRBV7-2 and TRBJ2-3): GAGVSQSPSNKVTEKGKDVELRCDPISGHTALYWYRQSLGQGLEFLIYFQGNSAPDKSGLPSDRFSAERTGGSVSTLTIQRTQQEDSAVYLCASSLKAGLADTQYFGPGTRLTVL.

This clone was recorded only once. The chain recombines TRBV4-3 with TRBJ1-1; possible D gene TRBD1, 5 bases. The germline gives CDR1 LGHNA, CDR2 YSLEER. The CDR3 has 15 amino acids. V lost 0 bases to trimming and J lost 4 bases, with 12 bases between them. This CDR3 reads CASSQEMQGSTEAFF. Written as DNA, the CDR3 is TGCGCCAGCAGCCAAGAAATGCAGGGAAGCACTGAAGCTTTCTTT.

V is TRBV4-1 and J is TRBJ2-1; 9 nucleotides agree with TRBD2. The CDR3 has 16 amino acids. The germline V gene encodes CDR1 MGHRA and CDR2 YSYEKL. V lost 0 bases and J lost 5; bases outside the gene matches: 5. The DNA for the CDR3 is TGCGCCAGCAGCCAAGAATGGCGGGGGGGTAACAATGAGCAGTTCTTC. As protein: CASSQEWRGGNNEQFF.

This chain connects TRBV21-1 to TRBJ1-2. TRBV21-1 is listed as a pseudogene. The CDR3 has 14 amino acids. In nucleotides, the CDR3 is TGTGCCAGCAGCACCTACCGGCCCCCTGGGGGCTACACCTTC. It codes for CASSTYRPPGGYTF.

This clone came up once. The chain is built from TRBV4-1 and TRBJ1-6; D gene unclear. This CDR3 comprises 14 residues. Germline V gene sequence: CDR1 MGHRA, CDR2 YSYEKL. V dropped 0 bases and J dropped 6 bases, with 6 bases sitting between them. The chain's CDR3 is CASSQERGNSPLHF. The CDR3 coding sequence is TGCGCCAGCAGCCAAGAGAGAGGTAATTCACCCCTCCACTTT.

This sequence joins TRBV12-5 and TRBJ1-5, with D maybe TRBD1 (6 bases). V lost 5 bases and J lost 6, with 11 bases in between. This CDR3 region has 13 residues. CDR1 is LGHNT, CDR2 FRNRAP, per germline. The CDR3 DNA sequence: TGTGCTAGTGGTGAACAGGGAGTTCAGCCCCAGCATTTT. Protein: CASGEQGVQPQHF.

J is TRBJ2-7 and V is TRBV6-1, with no clear D. Germline V gives CDR1 MNHNS, CDR2 SASEGT. V was cut by 5 bases and J by 5 bases, with 10 bases left in between. The CDR3 is made up of 12 amino acids. The CDR3 sequence: CASSPRVDEQYF. The CDR3, as DNA: TGTGCCAGCAGTCCCCGGGTGGACGAGCAGTACTTC.

The V and J genes are TRBV2 and TRBJ2-1, with D unclear. The V and J ends lost 2 bases and 0 bases respectively, with 8 bases between them. Germline values: CDR1 SNHLY, CDR2 FYNNEI. This CDR3 has 15 residues. The CDR3, as DNA: TGTGCCAGCAGTGAACAAGCCCTCTCCTACAATGAGCAGTTCTTC. Translation: CASSEQALSYNEQFF.

This chain joins TRBV30 and TRBJ2-2; possible D gene TRBD2, 6 bases. The CDR3 sequence is 15 residues long. Trimming cost V 4 bases and J 0 bases, with 12 bases left between them. CDR1 and CDR2 (germline): GTSNPN, SVGIG (reference sequence). CDR3 region: CAWKSEGTNTGELFF. DNA for the CDR3: TGTGCCTGGAAGTCGGAGGGGACGAACACCGGGGAGCTGTTTTTT.

The chain uses TRBV9 and TRBJ2-1; TRBD1 matches 11 bases. Germline V gives CDR1 SGDLS, CDR2 YYNGEE. The CDR3 runs 15 residues. Germline trimming cut 6 bases from V and 4 bases from J; bases unmatched to any gene: 6. CDR3 sequence (DNA): TGTGCCAGCACCCCCGGACAGGGGGCGTACAATGAGCAGTTCTTC. Its protein is CASTPGQGAYNEQFF.

The rearrangement links TRBV7-8 to TRBJ2-4; D is undetermined. The V gene lost 1 base and the J gene lost 2 bases, with 12 bases spanning the gap. This CDR3 region has 16 residues. The germline V gene encodes CDR1 SGHVS and CDR2 FQNEAQ. The CDR3 here is CASSLEFHLTKNIQYF. In nucleotides, the CDR3 is TGTGCCAGCAGCTTAGAGTTCCATCTTACCAAAAACATTCAGTACTTC.

There are a few counts of this clone. The chain links TRBV21-1 to TRBJ1-5. TRBV21-1 is flagged as a pseudogene. The CDR3 sequence is 15 residues long. This CDR3 reads CASSPGPNSNQPQHF. CDR3 nucleotides: TGTGCCAGCAGCCCGGGACCGAATAGCAATCAGCCCCAGCATTTT.

V usage is TRBV6-1 and J usage is TRBJ1-3; D is perhaps TRBD1 (6 bases). V lost 0 bases and J 2 bases, leaving 11 bases between the germline ends. The CDR3 runs 16 residues. CDR1 and CDR2 (germline): MNHNS, SASEGT. This CDR3 reads CASSEAPGATGNTIYF. The CDR3, as DNA: TGTGCCAGCAGTGAAGCCCCGGGGGCTACTGGAAACACCATATATTTT.

This chain joins TRBV7-9 and TRBJ1-2, with unresolved D. Trimming cost V 1 base and J 4 bases, with 4 bases left between them. This CDR3 region has 12 residues. Germline CDR1 and CDR2: SEHNR and FQNEAQ (reference sequence). CDR3 in amino acids: CASSLVPYGYTF. The CDR3, as DNA: TGTGCCAGCAGCTTAGTACCCTATGGCTACACCTTC.

There are a few counts of this clone. This sequence joins TRBV30 and TRBJ1-2; D is undetermined. V was clipped by 0 bases and J by 1 base, with 15 bases between them. CDR3 length: 16 residues. Germline V gene data show CDR1 as GTSNPN and CDR2 as SVGIG (reference sequence). This CDR3 reads CAWSVERRFNNYGYTF. The CDR3 DNA is TGTGCCTGGAGTGTAGAGAGGAGATTTAATAACTATGGCTACACCTTC. Full variable domain (outside the CDR3, taken from reference TRBV30 and TRBJ1-2): SQTIHQWPATLVQPVGSPLSLECTVEGTSNPNLYWYRQAAGRGLQLLFYSVGIGQISSEVPQNLSASRPQDRQFILSSKKLLLSDSGFYLCAWSVERRFNNYGYTFGSGTRLTVV.

V is TRBV19 and J is TRBJ1-5; D may be TRBD1 (5 bases). CDR3 length: 16 amino acids. V lost 5 bases to trimming and J lost 3 bases, with 17 bases between them. Germline V gene data show CDR1 as LNHDA and CDR2 as SQIVND (reference sequence). The DNA for the CDR3 is TGTGCCAGTAGTCCCAGTTGGGGGAACGACAATCAGCCCCAGCATTTT. This translates into CASSPSWGNDNQPQHF.

This clone is termed medium-sized. This chain joins TRBV2 and TRBJ1-2; D is unclear. V lost 3 bases to trimming and J lost 8 bases, with 7 bases between them. CDR1 is SNHLY, CDR2 FYNNEI, per germline. The CDR3 spans 11 residues. CDR3 amino acids: CASSETWGYTF. For the CDR3, the DNA is TGTGCCAGCAGTGAGACATGGGGCTACACCTTC.

The J gene is TRBJ2-5, the V gene TRBV11-2, with 10 bases matching TRBD2. CDR3 length equals 14 residues. The V segment lost 5 bases and the J segment 5 bases; nucleotides outside the gene matches: 5. Per germline, CDR1 SGHAT and CDR2 FQNNGV. The CDR3 spells CASSPGLASETQYF. DNA for the CDR3: TGTGCCAGCAGCCCGGGACTAGCGTCGGAGACCCAGTACTTC. The full variable domain, rest sourced from reference TRBV11-2 and TRBJ2-5, is EAGVAQSPRYKIIEKRQSVAFWCNPISGHATLYWYQQILGQGPKLLIQFQNNGVVDDSQLPKDRFSAERLKGVDSTLKIQPAKLEDSAVYLCASSPGLASETQYFGPGTRLLVL.

The chain employs TRBV2 and TRBJ1-1; 8 bases align to TRBD1. Per the germline V gene, CDR1 is SNHLY and CDR2 is FYNNEI. The CDR3 extends over 14 amino acids. V trimming: 7 bases; J trimming: 3 bases; junction bases outside the gene matches: 7. As DNA, the CDR3 is TGTGCCAGCATTTACAGGGGGTCGGACACTGAAGCTTTCTTT. It codes for CASIYRGSDTEAFF.

This clone was seen a handful of times. The chain carries TRBV28 and TRBJ1-2, with D perhaps matching TRBD1 (6 bases). This CDR3 region has 13 residues. The V gene lost 5 bases and the J gene lost 6 bases, with 13 bases spanning the gap. The germline gives CDR1 MDHEN, CDR2 SYDVKM. The CDR3 bases are TGTGCCAGCAGTGTCAACAGGGCCCATGGCTACACCTTC. It codes for CASSVNRAHGYTF.

The chain uses TRBV2 and TRBJ2-2; TRBD1 is a possible D gene (5 bases). V lost 4 bases to trimming and J lost 7 bases, with 10 bases between them. Germline V CDR1 and CDR2: SNHLY, FYNNEI. The CDR3 loop spans 13 amino acids. Here the CDR3 DNA reads TGTGCCAGCAGTGCCGACCAGGGCGGGGAGCTGTTTTTT. Residues: CASSADQGGELFF.

This clone was detected only a few times. The chain employs TRBV4-2 and TRBJ1-1; 9 positions match TRBD1. The J segment lost 1 base and the V segment lost 2 bases, leaving 2 bases of the junction unmatched. Germline CDR1 LGHNA, CDR2 YNFKEQ. The CDR3 runs 15 residues. In DNA form, the CDR3 reads TGTGCCAGCAGCCAACCGGACAGGGGGAACACTGAAGCTTTCTTT. Its protein is CASSQPDRGNTEAFF.

The V gene is TRBV7-9, the J gene TRBJ2-7, with TRBD1 identical over 8 bases. Looked up from germline, CDR1 is SEHNR and CDR2 is FQNEAQ (reference sequence). This CDR3 is 12 amino acids long. With 5 bases clipped from V and 8 bases from J, the junction kept 5 bases outside the gene matches. The CDR3 bases are TGTGCCAGCAGCATTGGACAGGGCCAGCAGTACTTC. This codes for CASSIGQGQQYF.

This chain joins TRBV6-6 and TRBJ2-7; possible D gene TRBD1, 6 bases. The CDR3 totals 14 residues. V was cut by 6 bases and J by 0 bases, with 12 bases left in between. Germline V gives CDR1 MNHNY, CDR2 SVGAGI (reference sequence). CDR3 DNA sequence: TGTGCCAGCAGCCCGGACAGTAGCTCCTACGAGCAGTACTTC. Translated: CASSPDSSSYEQYF.

The genes are TRBV2 and TRBJ2-1; TRBD1 agrees at 7 bases. The CDR3 length is 15 residues. The J segment lost 1 base and the V segment lost 8 bases, leaving 8 bases of the junction unmatched. The germline gives CDR1 SNHLY, CDR2 FYNNEI. In DNA, the CDR3 is TGTGCCAGCGGAAGGGGGCAGGGTTCCTACAATGAGCAGTTCTTC. Its translation is CASGRGQGSYNEQFF.

This chain joins TRBV25-1 and TRBJ1-1; D uncertain. The CDR3 runs to 16 residues. CDR1 MGHDK and CDR2 SYGVNS come from the germline V gene. Trimming left V 0 bases short and J 2 bases short, with 13 bases between. The CDR3: CASSEYGGQRNTEAFF. CDR3 DNA: TGTGCCAGCAGTGAATACGGTGGGCAGCGAAACACTGAAGCTTTCTTT.